This T cell receptor (beta chain) emerged from a study of beta chain features in type 1 diabetes. Study-level results: TCRB repertoires of naive, central memory and Treg cells appeared more similar among patients than among healthy donors. PCR might preferentially amplify shorter templates, equally in patients and controls. Insertion counts at VDJ junctions were lower in type 1 diabetes patients, who also showed more deletions there.

The CDR3 contains 17 residues. The ends lost 3 bases at V and 7 bases at J; junction bases unmatched: 12. The germline CDR1 and CDR2 sequences are SGDLS and YYNGEE. The investigators reverse transcribed all of the isolated RNA, so they sequenced expressed TCRB transcripts. Assay used: immunoSEQ multiplex PCR; TCRdb lists only in-frame clones, some missing. The table records hundreds of thousands of clones, approximately 70% of them present only once. Populations obtained by sorting all exceeded 95% purity. This clone was seen a single time. Its antigen is currently unknown. The specimen was naive CD4+ T cells from blood. The receptor was isolated from a man aged 30 to 45 in good health. This sequence joins TRBV9 and TRBJ2-1; 11 nucleotides agree with TRBD2. The CDR3 nucleotides are TGTGCCAGCAGCGCTAAACTCACTAGCGGGAGTTTGAATGAGCAGTTCTTC. It encodes CASSAKLTSGSLNEQFF. Using reference TRBV9 and TRBJ2-1 for the parts outside the CDR3, the full variable domain is DSGVTQTPKHLITATGQRVTLRCSPRSGDLSVYWYQQSLDQGLQFLIQYYNGEERAKGNILERFSAQQFPDLHSELNLSSLELGDSALYFCASSAKLTSGSLNEQFFGPGTRLTVL.